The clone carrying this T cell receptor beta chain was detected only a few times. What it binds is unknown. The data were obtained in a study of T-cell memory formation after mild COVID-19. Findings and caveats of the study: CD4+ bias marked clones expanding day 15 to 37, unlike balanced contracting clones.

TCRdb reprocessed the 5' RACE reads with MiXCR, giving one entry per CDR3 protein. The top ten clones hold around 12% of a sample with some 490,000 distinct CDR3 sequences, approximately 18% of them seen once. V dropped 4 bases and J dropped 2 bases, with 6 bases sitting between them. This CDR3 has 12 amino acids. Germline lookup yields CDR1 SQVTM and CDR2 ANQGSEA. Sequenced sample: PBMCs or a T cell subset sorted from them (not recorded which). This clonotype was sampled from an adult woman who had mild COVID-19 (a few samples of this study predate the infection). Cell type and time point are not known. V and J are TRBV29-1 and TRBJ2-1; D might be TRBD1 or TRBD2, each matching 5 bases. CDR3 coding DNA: TGCAGCGTTGGGGGGACCTACAATGAGCAGTTCTTC. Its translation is CSVGGTYNEQFF.